A single TCR beta chain is shown here with its context. This specimen belongs to a study of CD8 T cells in ankylosing spondylitis. The CDR3 contains 15 residues. The V gene's germline CDR1 is SGHRS and CDR2 YFSETQ. The ends lost 0 bases at V and 7 bases at J; junction bases unmatched: 4. Each CDR3 protein gets one entry after TCRdb re-called the 5' RACE reads with MiXCR. The sample includes some 290,000 distinct CDR3 sequences, roughly 20% of them seen just once. The receptor was isolated from a male donor with ankylosing spondylitis or in good health (not recorded which). The rearrangement joins TRBV5-1 to TRBJ1-2, with TRBD1 matching 12 bases. Sample: blood, either unsorted or a sorted T cell fraction (not recorded which). The CDR3 nucleotides read TGCGCCAGCAGCTTGGCGGGACAGGGGGCTGGTGGCTACACCTTC. Encoded protein: CASSLAGQGAGGYTF.